This is a list of T cell receptor beta chains from one sample in a study of blood T cell dynamics during melanoma immunotherapy. Assay used: immunoSEQ multiplex PCR; TCRdb lists only in-frame clones, some missing. The table lists some 9,400 clones, 86% of them singletons. The material was blood, obtained from a patient treated with checkpoint blockade. The receptors originated from a human donor with melanoma. Both conserved end residues are trimmed from each CDR3. Where a row states a size, it is once, few, many or the class of an expanded clone; other rows omit it.

TRBV5-1	once	TRBJ1-2	ASSLGTGYGYT
TRBV23-1	-	TRBJ1-1	ATSRRLNTEAF
TRBV25-1	-	TRBJ1-2	ASSQVGYGYT
TRBV7-9	-	TRBJ1-5	ASSLELPQH
TRBV25-1	-	TRBJ1-2	ASRKGMGYT
TRBV6-4	-	TRBJ1-4	ASSLKRGGGSKLF
TRBV12-5	once	TRBJ2-3	ASGLVHGGRSDTQY
TRBV6-5	-	TRBJ1-1	ASNSAQGRNTEAF
TRBV28	few	TRBJ2-7	ASSLKGVAGPRDLQY
TRBV28	-	TRBJ2-7	ASSPIRRVTSSYEQY